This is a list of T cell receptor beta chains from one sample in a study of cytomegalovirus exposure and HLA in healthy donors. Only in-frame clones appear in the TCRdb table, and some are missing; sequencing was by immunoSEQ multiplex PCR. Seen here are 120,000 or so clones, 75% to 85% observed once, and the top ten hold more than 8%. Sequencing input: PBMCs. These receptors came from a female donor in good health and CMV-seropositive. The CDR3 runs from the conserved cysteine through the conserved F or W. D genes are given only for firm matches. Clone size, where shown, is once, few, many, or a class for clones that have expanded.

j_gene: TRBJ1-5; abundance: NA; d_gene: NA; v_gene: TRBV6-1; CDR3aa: CASSEARVSGNQPQHF; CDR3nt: TGTGCCAGCAGTGAAGCGAGGGTTTCGGGCAATCAGCCCCAGCATTTT
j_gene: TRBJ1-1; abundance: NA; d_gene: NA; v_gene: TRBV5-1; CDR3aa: CASSLFGALTEAFF; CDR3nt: TGCGCCAGCAGCTTGTTTGGAGCGCTCACTGAAGCTTTCTTT
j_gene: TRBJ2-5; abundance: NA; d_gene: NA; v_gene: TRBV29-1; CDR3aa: CSVASGQETQYF; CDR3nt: TGCAGCGTTGCTTCAGGGCAAGAGACCCAGTACTTC
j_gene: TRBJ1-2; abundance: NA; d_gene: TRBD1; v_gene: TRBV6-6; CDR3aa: CASRFRQGALYGYTF; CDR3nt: TGTGCCAGCAGATTCAGACAGGGGGCCTTATATGGCTACACCTTC
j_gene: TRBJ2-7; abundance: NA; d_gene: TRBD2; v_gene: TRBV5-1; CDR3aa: CASSRRLAGASPAEQYF; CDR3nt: TGCGCCAGCAGTCGACGACTAGCGGGGGCCTCCCCCGCCGAGCAGTACTTC
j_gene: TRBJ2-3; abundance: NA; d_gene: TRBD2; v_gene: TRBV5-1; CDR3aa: CASSLGPVAGRTDTQYF; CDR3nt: TGCGCCAGCAGCCTGGGGCCCGTAGCGGGGAGGACAGATACGCAGTATTTT
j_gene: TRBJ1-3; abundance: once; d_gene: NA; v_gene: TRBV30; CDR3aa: CAWALGNTIYF; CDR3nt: TGTGCCTGGGCACTTGGAAACACCATATATTTT
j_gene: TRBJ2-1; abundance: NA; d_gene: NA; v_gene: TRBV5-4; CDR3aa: CASSWEESWVF; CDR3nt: TGTGCCAGCAGTTGGGAGGAGAGTTGGGTCTTC
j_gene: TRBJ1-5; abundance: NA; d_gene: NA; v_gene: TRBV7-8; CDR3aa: CASSLVEGSNQPQHF; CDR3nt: TGTGCCAGCAGCTTAGTAGAGGGTAGCAATCAGCCCCAGCATTTT
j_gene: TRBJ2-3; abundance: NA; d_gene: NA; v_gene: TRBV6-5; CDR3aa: CASSYGVGLSDTQYF; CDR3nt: TGTGCCAGCAGTTACGGTGTGGGCCTCTCAGATACGCAGTATTTT
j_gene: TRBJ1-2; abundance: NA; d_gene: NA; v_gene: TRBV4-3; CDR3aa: CASSQVPGTNYGYTF; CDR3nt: TGCGCCAGCAGCCAAGTCCCAGGGACTAACTATGGCTACACCTTC
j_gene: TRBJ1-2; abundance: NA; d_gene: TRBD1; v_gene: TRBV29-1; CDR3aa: CSVVRQGPVGGYTF; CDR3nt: TGCAGCGTCGTAAGACAGGGGCCTGTAGGGGGCTACACCTTC
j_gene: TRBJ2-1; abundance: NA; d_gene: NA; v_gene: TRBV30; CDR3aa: CVWSKGVSNEQFF; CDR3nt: TGTGTCTGGTCGAAGGGGGTTTCGAATGAGCAGTTCTTC
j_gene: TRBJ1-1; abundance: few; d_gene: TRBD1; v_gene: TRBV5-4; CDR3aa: CASSVGTVVPENTEAFF; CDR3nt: TGTGCCAGCAGCGTAGGGACAGTGGTGCCTGAAAACACTGAAGCTTTCTTT
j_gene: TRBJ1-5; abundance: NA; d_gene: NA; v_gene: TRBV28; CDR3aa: CASSLFQAQHF; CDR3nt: TGTGCCAGCAGTTTATTTCAGGCCCAGCATTTT
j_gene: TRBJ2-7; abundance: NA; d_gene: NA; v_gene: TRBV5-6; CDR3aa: CASSRGTPYEQYF; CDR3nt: TGTGCCAGCAGCCGAGGGACTCCCTACGAGCAGTACTTC
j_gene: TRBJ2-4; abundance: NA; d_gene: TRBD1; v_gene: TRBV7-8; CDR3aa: CASSLEGRGLVDIQYF; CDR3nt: TGTGCCAGCAGCTTAGAAGGCAGGGGGCTGGTGGACATTCAGTACTTC
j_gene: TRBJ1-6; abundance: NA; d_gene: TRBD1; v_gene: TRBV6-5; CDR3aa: CASRDRDNSPLHF; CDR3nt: TGTGCCAGCCGGGACAGGGATAATTCACCCCTCCACTTT
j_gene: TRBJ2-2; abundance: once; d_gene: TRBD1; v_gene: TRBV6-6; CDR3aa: CASSKRQGAGGELFF; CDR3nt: TGTGCCAGCAGCAAACGACAGGGGGCGGGCGGGGAGCTGTTTTTT
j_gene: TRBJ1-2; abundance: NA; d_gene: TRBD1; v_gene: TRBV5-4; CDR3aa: CASSLAGTGINGYTF; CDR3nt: TGTGCCAGCAGCTTGGCCGGGACAGGTATTAATGGCTACACCTTC
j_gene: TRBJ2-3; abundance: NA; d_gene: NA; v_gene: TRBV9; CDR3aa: CASSDPLGTDTQYF; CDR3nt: TGTGCCAGCAGCGACCCACTAGGGACAGATACGCAGTATTTT
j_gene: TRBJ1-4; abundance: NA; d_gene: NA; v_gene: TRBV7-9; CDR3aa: CASSSRGTNEKLFF; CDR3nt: TGTGCCAGCAGCTCCAGGGGAACTAATGAAAAACTGTTTTTT
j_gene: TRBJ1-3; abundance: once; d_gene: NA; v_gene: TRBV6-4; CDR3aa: CASSRGPGNTIYF; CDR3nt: TGTGCCAGCTCTCGGGGTCCTGGAAACACCATATATTTT
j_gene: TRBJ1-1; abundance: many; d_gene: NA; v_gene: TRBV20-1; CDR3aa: CSANRAGEAFF; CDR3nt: TGCAGTGCTAACAGGGCCGGTGAAGCTTTCTTT
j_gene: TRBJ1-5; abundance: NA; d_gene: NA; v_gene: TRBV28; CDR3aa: CAGGPPSNQPQHF; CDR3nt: TGTGCCGGGGGCCCCCCTAGCAATCAGCCCCAGCATTTT
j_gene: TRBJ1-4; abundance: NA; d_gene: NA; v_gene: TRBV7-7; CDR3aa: CASSSGGGFNEKLFF; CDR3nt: TGTGCCAGCAGCTCCGGTGGGGGGTTTAATGAAAAACTGTTTTTT
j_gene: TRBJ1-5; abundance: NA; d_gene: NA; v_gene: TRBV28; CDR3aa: CASSTPGGPNQPQHF; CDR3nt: TGTGCCAGCAGTACCCCCGGAGGGCCCAATCAGCCCCAGCATTTT
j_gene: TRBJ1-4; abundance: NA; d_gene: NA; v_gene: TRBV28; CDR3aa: CASIAGNEKLFF; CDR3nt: TGTGCCAGCATAGCAGGGAATGAAAAACTGTTTTTT
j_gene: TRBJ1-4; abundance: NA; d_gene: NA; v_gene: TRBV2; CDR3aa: CASTYNQGLNEKLFF; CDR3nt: TGTGCCAGCACCTACAACCAGGGCCTTAATGAAAAACTGTTTTTT
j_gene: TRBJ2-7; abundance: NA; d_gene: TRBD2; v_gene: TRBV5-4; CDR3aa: CASSPGGVENSYEQYF; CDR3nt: TGTGCCAGCAGCCCCGGGGGGGTAGAGAACTCCTACGAGCAGTACTTC
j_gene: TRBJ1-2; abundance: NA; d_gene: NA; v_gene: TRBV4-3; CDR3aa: CASSQGATANYGYTF; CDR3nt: TGCGCCAGCAGCCAAGGAGCGACCGCGAACTATGGCTACACCTTC
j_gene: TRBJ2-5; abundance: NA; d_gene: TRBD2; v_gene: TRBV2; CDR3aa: CASKTSGETQYF; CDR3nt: TGTGCCAGCAAGACTAGCGGGGAGACCCAGTACTTC
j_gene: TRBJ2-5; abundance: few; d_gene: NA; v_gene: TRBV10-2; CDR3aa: CASGGREQYF; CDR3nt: TGCGCCAGCGGAGGGAGAGAGCAGTACTTC
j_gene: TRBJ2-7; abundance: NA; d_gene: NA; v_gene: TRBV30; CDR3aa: CAWNAQDSLYEQYF; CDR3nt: TGTGCCTGGAACGCTCAGGACAGCCTTTACGAGCAGTACTTC
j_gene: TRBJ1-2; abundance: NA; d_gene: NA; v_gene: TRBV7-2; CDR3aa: CASSSLRQRMIEIYGYTF; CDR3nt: TGTGCCAGCAGCTCACTCCGACAGCGCATGATCGAGATCTATGGCTACACCTTC
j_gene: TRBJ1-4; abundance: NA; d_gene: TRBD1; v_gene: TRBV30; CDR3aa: CAWGGTGGGEKLFF; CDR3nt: TGTGCCTGGGGGGGGACAGGGGGCGGCGAAAAACTGTTTTTT
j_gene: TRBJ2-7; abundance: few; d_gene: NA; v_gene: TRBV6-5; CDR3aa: CASRLSRQVPYEQYF; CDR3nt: TGTGCCAGCAGGTTAAGCAGACAGGTCCCCTACGAGCAGTACTTC
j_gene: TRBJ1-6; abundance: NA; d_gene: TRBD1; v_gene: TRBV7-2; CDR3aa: CASSLDRDISPLHF; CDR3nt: TGTGCCAGCAGCTTGGACAGGGATATTTCACCCCTCCACTTT